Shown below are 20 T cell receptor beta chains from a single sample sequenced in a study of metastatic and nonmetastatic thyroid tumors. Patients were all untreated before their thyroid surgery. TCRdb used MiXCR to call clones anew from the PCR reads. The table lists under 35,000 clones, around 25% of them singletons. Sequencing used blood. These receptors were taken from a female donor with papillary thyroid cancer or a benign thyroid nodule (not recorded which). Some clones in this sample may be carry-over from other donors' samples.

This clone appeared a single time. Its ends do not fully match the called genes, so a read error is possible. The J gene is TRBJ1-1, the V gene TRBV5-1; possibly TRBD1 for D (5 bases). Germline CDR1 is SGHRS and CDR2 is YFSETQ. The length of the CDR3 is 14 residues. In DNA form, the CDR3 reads TGCGCCAGTTCGACCGGGACTGGAGGGACTGAAGCTATCTTT. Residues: CASSTGTGGTEAIF.

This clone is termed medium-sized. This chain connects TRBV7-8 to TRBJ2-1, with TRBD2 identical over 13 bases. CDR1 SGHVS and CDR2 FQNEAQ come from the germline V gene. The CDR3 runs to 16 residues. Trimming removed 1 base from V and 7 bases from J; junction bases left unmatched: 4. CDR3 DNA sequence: TGTGCCAGCAGCTTAGAAGGGACTAGCGGGATAAATGAGCAGTTCTTC. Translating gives CASSLEGTSGINEQFF. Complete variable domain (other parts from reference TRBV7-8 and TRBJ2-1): GAGVSQSPRYKVAKRGQDVALRCDPISGHVSLFWYQQALGQGPEFLTYFQNEAQLDKSGLPSDRFFAERPEGSVSTLKIQRTQQEDSAVYLCASSLEGTSGINEQFFGPGTRLTVL.

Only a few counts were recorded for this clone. The CDR3: CAVTAIGEQYF. The CDR3 coding sequence is TGTGCCGTGACAGCTATAGGGGAGCAGTACTTC. This sequence joins TRBV28 and TRBJ2-7, with TRBD1 as a possible D gene (5 bases). Germline values: CDR1 MDHEN, CDR2 SYDVKM. V lost 11 bases to trimming and J lost 7 bases, with 15 bases between them. The CDR3 is made up of 11 amino acids.

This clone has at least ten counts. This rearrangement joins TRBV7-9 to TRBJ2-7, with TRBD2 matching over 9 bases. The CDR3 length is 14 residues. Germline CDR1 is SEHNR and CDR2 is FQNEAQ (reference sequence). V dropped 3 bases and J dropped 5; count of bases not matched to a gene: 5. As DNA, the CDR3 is TGTGCCAGCAGCTTGGCGGCTAGCGGGAACGAGCAGTACTTC. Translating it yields CASSLAASGNEQYF.

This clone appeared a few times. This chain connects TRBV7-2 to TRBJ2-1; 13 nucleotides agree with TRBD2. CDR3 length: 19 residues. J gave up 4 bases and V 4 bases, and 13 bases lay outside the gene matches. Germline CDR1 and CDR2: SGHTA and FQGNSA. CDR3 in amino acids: CASSYGLAGAAKSYNEQFF. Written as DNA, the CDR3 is TGTGCCAGCAGCTACGGACTAGCGGGAGCCGCCAAATCTTACAATGAGCAGTTCTTC.

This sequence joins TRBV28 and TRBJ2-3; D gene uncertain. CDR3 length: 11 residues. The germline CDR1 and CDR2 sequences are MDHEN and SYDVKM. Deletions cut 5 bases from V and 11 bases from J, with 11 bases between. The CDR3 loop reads CASSASYEQYF. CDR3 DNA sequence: TGTGCCAGCAGTGCCTCCTACGAGCAGTATTTT.

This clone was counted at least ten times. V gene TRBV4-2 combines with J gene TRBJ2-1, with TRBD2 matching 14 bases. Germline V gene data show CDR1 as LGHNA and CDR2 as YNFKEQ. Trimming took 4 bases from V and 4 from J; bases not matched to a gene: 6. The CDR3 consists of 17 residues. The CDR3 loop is CASSPKGTSGGYNEQFF. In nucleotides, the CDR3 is TGTGCCAGCAGCCCGAAGGGGACTAGCGGGGGTTACAATGAGCAGTTCTTC.

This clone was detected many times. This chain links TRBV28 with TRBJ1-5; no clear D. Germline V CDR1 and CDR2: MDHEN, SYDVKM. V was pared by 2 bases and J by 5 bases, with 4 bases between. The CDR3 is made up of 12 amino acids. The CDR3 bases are TGTGCCAGCAGTTTAGGCTATCAGCCCCAGCATTTT. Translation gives CASSLGYQPQHF.

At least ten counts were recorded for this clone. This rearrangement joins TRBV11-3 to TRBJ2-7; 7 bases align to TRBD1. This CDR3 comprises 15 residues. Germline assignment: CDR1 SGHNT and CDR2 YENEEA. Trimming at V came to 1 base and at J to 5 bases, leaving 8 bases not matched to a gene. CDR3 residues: CASSLGGDRDNEQYF. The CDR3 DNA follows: TGTGCCAGCAGCTTAGGGGGCGACAGGGATAACGAGCAGTACTTC.

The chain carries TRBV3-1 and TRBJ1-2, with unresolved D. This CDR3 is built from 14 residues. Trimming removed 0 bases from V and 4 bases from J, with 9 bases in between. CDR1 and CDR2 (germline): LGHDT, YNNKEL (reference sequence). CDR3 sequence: CASSQDSAGYGYTF. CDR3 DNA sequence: TGTGCCAGCAGCCAAGACTCAGCGGGCTATGGCTACACCTTC. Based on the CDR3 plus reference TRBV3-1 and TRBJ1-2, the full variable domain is DTAVSQTPKYLVTQMGNDKSIKCEQNLGHDTMYWYKQDSKKFLKIMFSYNNKELIINETVPNRFSPKSPDKAHLNLHINSLELGDSAVYFCASSQDSAGYGYTFGSGTRLTVV.

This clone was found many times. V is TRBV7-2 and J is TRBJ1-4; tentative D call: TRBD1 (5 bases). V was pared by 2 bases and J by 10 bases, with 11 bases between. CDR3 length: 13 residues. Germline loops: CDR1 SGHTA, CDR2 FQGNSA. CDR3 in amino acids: CASSLMGDGKLFF. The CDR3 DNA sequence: TGTGCCAGCAGCTTAATGGGGGATGGAAAACTGTTTTTT.

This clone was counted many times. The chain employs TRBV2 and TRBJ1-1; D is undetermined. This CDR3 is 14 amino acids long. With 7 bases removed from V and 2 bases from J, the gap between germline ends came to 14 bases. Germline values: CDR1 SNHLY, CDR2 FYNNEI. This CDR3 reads CASTLALGNTEAFF. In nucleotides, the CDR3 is TGTGCCAGCACCCTAGCCCTAGGAAACACTGAAGCTTTCTTT.

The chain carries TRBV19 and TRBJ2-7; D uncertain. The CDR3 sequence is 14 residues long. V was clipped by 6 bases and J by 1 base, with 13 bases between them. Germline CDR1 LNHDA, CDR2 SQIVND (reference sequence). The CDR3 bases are TGTGCCAGTAGCAGCACTGTTGGGTCCTACGAGCAGTACTTC. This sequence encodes CASSSTVGSYEQYF.

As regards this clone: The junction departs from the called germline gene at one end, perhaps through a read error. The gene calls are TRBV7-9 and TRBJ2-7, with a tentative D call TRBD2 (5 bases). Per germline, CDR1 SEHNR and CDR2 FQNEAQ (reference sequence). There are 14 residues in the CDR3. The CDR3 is CTSSFSGSSYEQDF. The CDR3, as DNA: TGTACCAGCAGCTTCAGCGGTAGCTCCTACGAGCAGGACTTC.

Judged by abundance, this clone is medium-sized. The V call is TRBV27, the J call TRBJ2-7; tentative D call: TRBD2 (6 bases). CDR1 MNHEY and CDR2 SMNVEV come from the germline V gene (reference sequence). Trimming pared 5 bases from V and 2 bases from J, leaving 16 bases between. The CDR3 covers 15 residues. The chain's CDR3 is CASSHLTSYPYEQYF. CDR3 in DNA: TGTGCCAGCAGTCACCTGACTAGTTACCCCTACGAGCAGTACTTC.

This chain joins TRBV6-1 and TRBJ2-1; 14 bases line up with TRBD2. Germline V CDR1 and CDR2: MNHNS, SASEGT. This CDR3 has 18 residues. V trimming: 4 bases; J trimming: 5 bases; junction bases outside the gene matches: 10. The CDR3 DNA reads TGTGCCAGCAGTGGCTCCGGGACTAGCGGGAGCCGCAACAATGAGCAGTTCTTC. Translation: CASSGSGTSGSRNNEQFF.

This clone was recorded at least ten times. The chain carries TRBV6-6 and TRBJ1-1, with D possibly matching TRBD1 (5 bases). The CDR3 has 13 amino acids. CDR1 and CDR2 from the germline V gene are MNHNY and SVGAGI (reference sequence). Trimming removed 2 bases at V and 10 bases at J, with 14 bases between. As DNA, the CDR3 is TGTGCCAGCAGTTACCTGCTGGGGCAGGTAGCTTTCTTT. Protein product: CASSYLLGQVAFF.

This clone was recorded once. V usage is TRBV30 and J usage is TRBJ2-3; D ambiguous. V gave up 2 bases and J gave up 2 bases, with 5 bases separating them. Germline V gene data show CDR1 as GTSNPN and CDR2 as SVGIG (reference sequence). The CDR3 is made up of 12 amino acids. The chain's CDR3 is CAWSPATDTQYF. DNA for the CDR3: TGTGCCTGGAGTCCGGCCACAGATACGCAGTATTTT. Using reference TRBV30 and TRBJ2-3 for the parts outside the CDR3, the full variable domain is SQTIHQWPATLVQPVGSPLSLECTVEGTSNPNLYWYRQAAGRGLQLLFYSVGIGQISSEVPQNLSASRPQDRQFILSSKKLLLSDSGFYLCAWSPATDTQYFGPGTRLTVL.

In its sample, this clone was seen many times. CDR3 nucleotides: TGTGCCTGGAGAGCGTCTACTAGCACAGATACGCAGTATTTT. Encoded protein: CAWRASTSTDTQYF. This sequence joins TRBV30 and TRBJ2-3; no definite D call. The germline V and J ends were trimmed by 3 bases and 0 bases, with 10 bases remaining between them. This CDR3 spans 14 amino acids. From germline, CDR1 is GTSNPN and CDR2 SVGIG (reference sequence). Full variable domain (outside the CDR3, taken from reference TRBV30 and TRBJ2-3): SQTIHQWPATLVQPVGSPLSLECTVEGTSNPNLYWYRQAAGRGLQLLFYSVGIGQISSEVPQNLSASRPQDRQFILSSKKLLLSDSGFYLCAWRASTSTDTQYFGPGTRLTVL.

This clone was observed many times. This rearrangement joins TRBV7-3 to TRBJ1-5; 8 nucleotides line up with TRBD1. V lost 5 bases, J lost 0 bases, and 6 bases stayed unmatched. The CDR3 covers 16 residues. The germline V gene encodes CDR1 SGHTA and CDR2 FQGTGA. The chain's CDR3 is CASSPRQGYSNQPQHF. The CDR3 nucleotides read TGTGCCAGCAGCCCCCGACAGGGGTATAGCAATCAGCCCCAGCATTTT.